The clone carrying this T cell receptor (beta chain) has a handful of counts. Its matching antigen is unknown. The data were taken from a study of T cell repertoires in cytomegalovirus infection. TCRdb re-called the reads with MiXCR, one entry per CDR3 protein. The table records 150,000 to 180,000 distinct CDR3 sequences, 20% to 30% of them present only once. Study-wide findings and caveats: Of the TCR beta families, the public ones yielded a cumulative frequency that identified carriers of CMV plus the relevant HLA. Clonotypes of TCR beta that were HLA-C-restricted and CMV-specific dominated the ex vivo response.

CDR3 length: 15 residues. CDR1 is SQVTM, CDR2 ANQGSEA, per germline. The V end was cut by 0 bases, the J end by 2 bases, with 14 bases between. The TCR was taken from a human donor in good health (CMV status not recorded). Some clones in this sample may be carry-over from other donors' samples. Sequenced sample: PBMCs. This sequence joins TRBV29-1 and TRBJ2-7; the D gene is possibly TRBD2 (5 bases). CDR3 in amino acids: CSVEDRGSTTYEQYF. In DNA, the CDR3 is TGCAGCGTTGAAGATCGCGGGTCAACTACCTACGAGCAGTACTTC.